The 4 T cell receptor beta chains listed next were all sequenced from one sample in a study of technical replicates of blood from several donors. TCRdb keeps only in-frame clones here, not all; method: immunoSEQ multiplex PCR. The data show tens of thousands of clones, approximately 87% seen once. The source material was PBMCs. The receptors stem from a human donor in good health. Some clones in this sample may be carry-over from other donors' samples.

V gene TRBV21-1 combines with J gene TRBJ2-3; the table calls TRBD1, which could not be checked here. TRBV21-1 is assigned pseudogene status. The CDR3 runs 16 residues. The CDR3 sequence is CASSKVKGARTDTQYF. DNA for the CDR3: TGTGCCAGCAGCAAAGTGAAGGGGGCCCGCACAGATACGCAGTATTTT.

The chain is built from TRBV18 and TRBJ1-1; no definite D call. The CDR3 totals 14 residues. The germline V gene encodes CDR1 KGHSH and CDR2 LQKENI. Deletions cut 4 bases from V and 5 bases from J, with 14 bases between. CDR3 bases: TGTGCCAGCTCACGCAGAGAGGGAGGGACTGAAGCTTTCTTT. This codes for CASSRREGGTEAFF.

The J gene is TRBJ1-2, the V gene TRBV28, with TRBD1 identical over 10 bases. The CDR3 extends over 14 amino acids. Germline V gives CDR1 MDHEN, CDR2 SYDVKM. The V segment lost 7 bases and the J segment 4 bases; nucleotides outside the gene matches: 6. The CDR3 sequence is CASTTTGGFYGYTF. The DNA for the CDR3 is TGTGCCAGCACCACGACAGGGGGCTTCTATGGCTACACCTTC.

V and J are TRBV6-5 and TRBJ1-4, with TRBD1 identical over 7 bases. Trimming cost V 6 bases and J 10 bases; bases outside gene matches: 11. The CDR3 contains 14 residues. The germline V gene has CDR1 MNHEY and CDR2 SVGAGI. CDR3 sequence: CASSPTGWIGKLFF. The CDR3 coding sequence is TGTGCCAGCAGCCCGACAGGGTGGATTGGAAAACTGTTTTTT.